These T cell receptor beta chains were read from a single sample in a study of blood T cell repertoires in COVID-19. Here immunoSEQ multiplex PCR was the method, and the copy in TCRdb shows in-frame clones only, minus some. The sample has about 490,000 clones; approximately 83% are singletons. The source material was peripheral blood. The receptors were sampled from a human donor in a cohort sampled during active COVID-19. CDR3s include the opening cysteine and the closing phenylalanine or tryptophan. D genes are given only for firm matches. For some rows the clone size is stated as once, few or many, or as a class when expanded; others skip it.

size	D	V	J	DNA	CDR3
NA	TRBD1	TRBV27	TRBJ2-2	TGTGCCAGCAGTTCCCCGGGACAGGGGGCGGTCGGGGAGCTGTTTTTT	CASSSPGQGAVGELFF
NA	TRBD2	TRBV7-3	TRBJ2-1	TGTGCCAGCAGCTTAACTGCTACGGGACTAGCGGTAAAGGGCGATGAGCAGTTCTTC	CASSLTATGLAVKGDEQFF
NA	TRBD1	TRBV18	TRBJ1-1	TGTGCCAGCTCACGAACGCAGGGGGCGAACACTGAAGCTTTCTTT	CASSRTQGANTEAFF
NA	NA	TRBV20-1	TRBJ2-1	TGCAGTGCTAGTTATCTATCCGATGAGCAGTTCTTC	CSASYLSDEQFF
NA	TRBD2	TRBV7-2	TRBJ2-7	TGTGCCAGCAGCTTAGCGGGGCCTAGCGGGGCCTACGAGCAGTACTTC	CASSLAGPSGAYEQYF
NA	NA	TRBV6-5	TRBJ2-1	TGTGCCAGCTGGACATTTGATGAGCAGTTCTTC	CASWTFDEQFF
NA	NA	TRBV12-3/TRBV12-4	TRBJ2-5	TGTGCCACCGCAGGGGCCCAAGAGACCCAGTACTTC	CATAGAQETQYF
NA	TRBD1	TRBV6-7	TRBJ1-4	TGTGCCAGCAGTAGACAGGGGGGCGCTAATGAAAAACTGTTTTTT	CASSRQGGANEKLFF
NA	TRBD1	TRBV4-3	TRBJ1-3	TGCGCCAGCAGCCAAGATTTGACAGGGGGTGGAAACACCATATATTTT	CASSQDLTGGGNTIYF
NA	NA	TRBV6-2/TRBV6-3	TRBJ1-5	TGTGCCAGCAGTGCCGCGCGGAATCAGCCCCAGCATTTT	CASSAARNQPQHF
NA	TRBD1	TRBV18	TRBJ1-1	TGTGCCAGCTCGGGACAGGGGGGCACTGAAGCTTTCTTT	CASSGQGGTEAFF
NA	NA	TRBV6-5	TRBJ1-2	TGTGCCAGCAGTCTCCAGGGTTCCTATGGCTACACCTTC	CASSLQGSYGYTF
NA	TRBD2	TRBV4-2	TRBJ2-3	TGTGCCAGCAGCCAAGCAGGGGCTAGCGGGGGTTCTAGCACAGATACGCAGTATTTT	CASSQAGASGGSSTDTQYF
many	TRBD1	TRBV24-1	TRBJ2-7	TGTGCCACCAGTGACTCGGGACAGGTCTACGAGCAGTACTTC	CATSDSGQVYEQYF
NA	NA	TRBV30	TRBJ1-1	TGTGCCTGGAGTGGGACAGCAGGCACTGAAGCTTTCTTT	CAWSGTAGTEAFF
NA	TRBD2	TRBV5-4	TRBJ2-1	TGTGCCAGCAGCCCCTCCGCGCGGGAGGGGCAGTTCTTC	CASSPSAREGQFF
NA	TRBD2	TRBV30	TRBJ2-3	TGTGCCTGGGTTAAGCGGGAACGGGCAGATACGCAGTATTTT	CAWVKRERADTQYF
NA	TRBD2	TRBV30	TRBJ2-1	TGTGCCTGGAATTCCCACCCCAATCCGAGCGGGGACTACAATGAGCAGTTCTTC	CAWNSHPNPSGDYNEQFF
NA	TRBD1	TRBV6-5	TRBJ1-2	TGTGCCAGCAGATTCACAGGGGCCCGAGGAGGCTACACCTTC	CASRFTGARGGYTF
NA	NA	TRBV5-8	TRBJ1-1	TGTGCCAGCAGCCTCCCAAGAGGGGGTATGAACACTGAAGCTTTCTTT	CASSLPRGGMNTEAFF
NA	NA	TRBV6-5	TRBJ2-3	TGTGCCAGCAGTTATCTAGCATCCAGCACAGATACGCAGTATTTT	CASSYLASSTDTQYF
NA	TRBD1	TRBV6-1	TRBJ1-1	TGTGCCAGCAGTGAAGACCAGGGGGCTCGGGCTTTCTTT	CASSEDQGARAFF
NA	NA	TRBV6-1	TRBJ1-6	TGTGCCAGCAGTGAACGTTCACCCCTCCACTTT	CASSERSPLHF
NA	TRBD1	TRBV6-5	TRBJ2-7	TGTCCCACTGACGGGACAGGGGACCACGAGCAGTACTTC	CPTDGTGDHEQYF
NA	NA	TRBV13	TRBJ2-5	TGTGCCAGCAGCAAAAATGACATGGGGGGGCTGACCCAGTACTTC	CASSKNDMGGLTQYF
NA	TRBD2	TRBV7-2	TRBJ2-7	TGTGCCAGCACCCTTAATGGCGGGAGCGGCTACGAGCAGTACTTC	CASTLNGGSGYEQYF
NA	TRBD2	TRBV4-1	TRBJ2-1	TGCGCCAGCAGCCGTGGACTAGCAGGCAGGGCCTACAATGAGCAGTTCTTC	CASSRGLAGRAYNEQFF
NA	TRBD1	TRBV29-1	TRBJ1-1	TGCAGCGTTGTAACAGGGGGCAAAGCTTTCTTT	CSVVTGGKAFF
NA	TRBD1	TRBV7-9	TRBJ2-1	TGTGCCAGCAGCCCGCCCAGAGGACAGGCCAATGAGCAGTTCTTC	CASSPPRGQANEQFF
NA	NA	TRBV20-1	TRBJ2-7	TGCAGTGCTAGGGCAACCTACGAGCAGTACTTC	CSARATYEQYF
NA	NA	TRBV28	TRBJ1-4	TGTGCCAGCAGTTTAGCCCCAAGGGGTCGGGATGAAAAACTGTTTTTT	CASSLAPRGRDEKLFF
NA	TRBD2	TRBV15	TRBJ2-7	TGTGCCACCAGCAGGGGACTAGCACCCGACGAGCAGTACTTC	CATSRGLAPDEQYF
once	TRBD2	TRBV3-1/TRBV3-2	TRBJ2-3	TGTGCCAGCAGCCGAGACGACCTCCACGGGAGGGATACGCAGTATTTT	CASSRDDLHGRDTQYF
NA	TRBD1	TRBV30	TRBJ2-1	TGTGCCTGGAGGCCCCGGGACAGGGGGTTCAATGAGCAGTTCTTC	CAWRPRDRGFNEQFF
NA	TRBD1	TRBV2	TRBJ2-7	TGTGCCAGCAGCTTAGGACAGGGGTTAGACGAGCAGTACTTC	CASSLGQGLDEQYF
once	TRBD2	TRBV9	TRBJ2-1	TGTGCCAGCAGCCCCGGGAGCGGGAGGGCCGGGAATGAGCAGTTCTTC	CASSPGSGRAGNEQFF
NA	NA	TRBV18	TRBJ1-1	TGTGCCAGCTCACCACAACAGGGAGTGAACACTGAAGCTTTCTTT	CASSPQQGVNTEAFF
NA	NA	TRBV9	TRBJ1-3	TGTGCCAGCAGCGTAGGTTCAGGGTCTGGAAACACCATATATTTT	CASSVGSGSGNTIYF
NA	TRBD1	TRBV11-3	TRBJ1-3	TGTGCCAGCAGCTTACGGACAGGGGCTGGAAACACCATATATTTT	CASSLRTGAGNTIYF
NA	NA	TRBV6-2/TRBV6-3	TRBJ1-1	TGTGCCAGCAGCCAGGCGGGAACTGAAGCTTTCTTT	CASSQAGTEAFF
NA	TRBD2	TRBV2	TRBJ2-4	TGTGCCAGCTCCCGAGAAGGACTAGCACGATCCATTCAGTACTTC	CASSREGLARSIQYF
NA	NA	TRBV30	TRBJ1-5	TGTGCCTGGAGTGAGCGGGGAGGCCAGCCCCAGCATTTT	CAWSERGGQPQHF
NA	TRBD2	TRBV3-1/TRBV3-2	TRBJ2-7	TGTGCCAGCAGTCTAGCGGGACACACCTACGAGCAGTACTTC	CASSLAGHTYEQYF
NA	TRBD1	TRBV2	TRBJ1-2	TGTGCCAGCAGTGAAGGTATTGGAGGGGGCCTTGGCTACACCTTC	CASSEGIGGGLGYTF
NA	NA	TRBV5-4	TRBJ1-3	TGTGCCAGCAGCTACGGGGACACCATATATTTT	CASSYGDTIYF
NA	TRBD1	TRBV27	TRBJ1-5	TGTGCCAGCAGTACCTCGGCCAGGGGGGCCGACAATCAGCCCCAGCATTTT	CASSTSARGADNQPQHF
NA	NA	TRBV9	TRBJ1-2	TGTGCCAGCAGTCAAACGACCGGGGGGAGCATGAGCTACACCTTC	CASSQTTGGSMSYTF
NA	NA	TRBV29-1	TRBJ2-3	TGCAGCGTTGTTAGGGAGGGCACAGATACGCAGTATTTT	CSVVREGTDTQYF
few	TRBD2	TRBV29-1	TRBJ2-7	TGCAGCGTTGAAATGGGGAGGCTAGCGGGAGCGCAGTACTTC	CSVEMGRLAGAQYF
NA	NA	TRBV7-8	TRBJ1-5	TGTGCCAGCAGCTACGACAGGAATCAGCCCCAGCATTTT	CASSYDRNQPQHF
NA	NA	TRBV28	TRBJ1-2	TGTGCCAGCAGTTTATCACAGGGTGCTGGCTACACCTTC	CASSLSQGAGYTF
NA	NA	TRBV10-3	TRBJ1-6	TGTGCCATCAGAATAGAGGAGAATTCACCCCTCCACTTT	CAIRIEENSPLHF
NA	TRBD2	TRBV30	TRBJ2-1	TGTGCCTCAGGGTACACTAGCGGAGGCGCCTCCTACAATGAGCAGTTCTTC	CASGYTSGGASYNEQFF
once	TRBD1	TRBV6-2/TRBV6-3	TRBJ2-7	TGTGCCAGCAGTTCTTGGACAGGCGCTAATTACGAGCAGTACTTC	CASSSWTGANYEQYF
NA	TRBD2	TRBV28	TRBJ2-3	TGTGCCAGCAGTTCCGGGACTAGCGGAAGCACAGATACGCAGTATTTT	CASSSGTSGSTDTQYF
NA	TRBD1	TRBV7-9	TRBJ1-1	TGTGCCAGCAGCCGACAGGGGGCAGGAACTGAAGCTTTCTTT	CASSRQGAGTEAFF
NA	TRBD2	TRBV4-1	TRBJ2-5	TGCGCCAGCAGCTACAATCCCGGCCAAGCGGGGGACCAAGAGACCCAGTACTTC	CASSYNPGQAGDQETQYF
NA	TRBD2	TRBV13	TRBJ2-1	TGTGCCAGCAGCGCTCCCCCGACTAGCGGGAGGGCCTGGGGGAATGAGCAGTTCTTC	CASSAPPTSGRAWGNEQFF
NA	NA	TRBV12-5	TRBJ2-2	TGTGCTAGTGGTCTAGCGAGTTCGAACACCGGGGAGCTGTTTTTT	CASGLASSNTGELFF